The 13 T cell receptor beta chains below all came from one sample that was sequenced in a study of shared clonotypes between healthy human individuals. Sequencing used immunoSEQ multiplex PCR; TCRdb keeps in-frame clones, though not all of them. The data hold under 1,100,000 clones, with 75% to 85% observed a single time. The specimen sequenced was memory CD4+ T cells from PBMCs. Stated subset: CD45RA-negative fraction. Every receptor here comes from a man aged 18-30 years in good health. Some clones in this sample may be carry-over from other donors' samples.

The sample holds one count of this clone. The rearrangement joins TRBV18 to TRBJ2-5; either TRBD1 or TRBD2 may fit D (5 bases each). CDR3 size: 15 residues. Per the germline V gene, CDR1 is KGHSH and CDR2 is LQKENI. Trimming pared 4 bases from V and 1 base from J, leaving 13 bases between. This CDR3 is CASSQPGTIQETQYF. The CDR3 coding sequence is TGTGCCAGCTCACAACCCGGGACCATCCAAGAGACCCAGTACTTC.

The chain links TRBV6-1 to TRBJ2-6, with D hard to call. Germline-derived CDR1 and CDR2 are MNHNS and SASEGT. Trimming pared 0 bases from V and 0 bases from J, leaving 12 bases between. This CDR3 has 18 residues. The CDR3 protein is CASSEAAVLLSGANVLTF. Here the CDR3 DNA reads TGTGCCAGCAGTGAAGCGGCAGTCCTCCTCTCTGGGGCCAACGTCCTGACTTTC.

The DNA of the CDR3 is TGTGCCAGCAGTTTTCAGAGTGCCTACGAGCAGTACTTC. Protein product: CASSFQSAYEQYF. This sequence joins TRBV28 and TRBJ2-7, with D uncertain. V shed 3 bases and J shed 2 bases, with 8 bases lying between them. Germline lookup yields CDR1 MDHEN and CDR2 SYDVKM. The CDR3 runs to 13 residues.

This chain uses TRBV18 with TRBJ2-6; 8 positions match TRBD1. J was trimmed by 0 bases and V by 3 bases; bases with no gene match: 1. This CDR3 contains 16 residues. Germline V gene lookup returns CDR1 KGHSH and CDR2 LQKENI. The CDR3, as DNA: TGTGCCAGCTCACCGACAGGGGTCTCTGGGGCCAACGTCCTGACTTTC. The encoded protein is CASSPTGVSGANVLTF.

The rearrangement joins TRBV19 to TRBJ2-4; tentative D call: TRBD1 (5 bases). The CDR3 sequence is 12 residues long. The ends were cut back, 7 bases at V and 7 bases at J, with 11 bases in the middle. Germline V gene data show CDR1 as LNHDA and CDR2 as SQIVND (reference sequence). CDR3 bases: TGTGCCAGTACCCCAGGGTTCAACATTCAGTACTTC. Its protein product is CASTPGFNIQYF.

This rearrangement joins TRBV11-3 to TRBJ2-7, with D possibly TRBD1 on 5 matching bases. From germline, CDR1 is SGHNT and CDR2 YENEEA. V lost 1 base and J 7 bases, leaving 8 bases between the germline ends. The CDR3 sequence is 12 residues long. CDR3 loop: CASSLGQREQYF. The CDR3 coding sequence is TGTGCCAGCAGCTTAGGACAGAGGGAGCAGTACTTC.

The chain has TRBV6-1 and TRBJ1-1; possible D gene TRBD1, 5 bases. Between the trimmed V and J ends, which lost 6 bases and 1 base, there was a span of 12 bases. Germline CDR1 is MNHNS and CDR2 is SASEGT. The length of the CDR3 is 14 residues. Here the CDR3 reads CASRRQRGNTEAFF. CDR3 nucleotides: TGTGCCAGCAGAAGACAGAGAGGGAACACTGAAGCTTTCTTT.

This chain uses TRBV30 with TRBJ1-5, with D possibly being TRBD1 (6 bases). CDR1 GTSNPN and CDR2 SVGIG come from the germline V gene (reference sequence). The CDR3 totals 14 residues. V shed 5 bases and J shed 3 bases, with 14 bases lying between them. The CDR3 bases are TGTGCCTGGGCCCTTGGACAGAACAATCAGCCCCAGCATTTT. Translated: CAWALGQNNQPQHF.

DNA for the CDR3: TGTGCCAGCCGGCGGGGGGGCTCTGGAAACACCATATATTTT. Protein: CASRRGGSGNTIYF. J is TRBJ1-3 and V is TRBV6-5, with a tentative D call TRBD1 (5 bases). The ends were cut back, 8 bases at V and 0 bases at J, with 11 bases in the middle. Germline V CDR1 and CDR2: MNHEY, SVGAGI. The CDR3 covers 14 residues.

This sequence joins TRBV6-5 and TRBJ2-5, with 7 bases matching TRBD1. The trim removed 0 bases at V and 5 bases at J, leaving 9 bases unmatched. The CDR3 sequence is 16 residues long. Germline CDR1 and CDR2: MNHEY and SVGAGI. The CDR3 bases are TGTGCCAGCAGTTACTCCGCCGGGACAGTGAGGGAGACCCAGTACTTC. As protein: CASSYSAGTVRETQYF.

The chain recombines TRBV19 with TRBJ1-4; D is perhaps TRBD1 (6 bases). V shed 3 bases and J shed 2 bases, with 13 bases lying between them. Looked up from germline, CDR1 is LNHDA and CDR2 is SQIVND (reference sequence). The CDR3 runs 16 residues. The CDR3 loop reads CASSMDRRKTNEKLFF. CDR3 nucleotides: TGTGCCAGTAGTATGGACAGACGGAAGACTAATGAAAAACTGTTTTTT. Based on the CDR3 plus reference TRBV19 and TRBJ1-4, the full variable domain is DGGITQSPKYLFRKEGQNVTLSCEQNLNHDAMYWYRQDPGQGLRLIYYSQIVNDFQKGDIAEGYSVSREKKESFPLTVTSAQKNPTAFYLCASSMDRRKTNEKLFFGSGTQLSVL.

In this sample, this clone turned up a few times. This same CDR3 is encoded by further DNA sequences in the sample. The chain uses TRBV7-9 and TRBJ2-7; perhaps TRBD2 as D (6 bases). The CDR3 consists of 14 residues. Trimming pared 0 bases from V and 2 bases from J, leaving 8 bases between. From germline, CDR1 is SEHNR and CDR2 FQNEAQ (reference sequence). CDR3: CASSLAAGTYEQYF. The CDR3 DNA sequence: TGTGCCAGCAGCTTAGCGGCGGGGACCTACGAGCAGTACTTC. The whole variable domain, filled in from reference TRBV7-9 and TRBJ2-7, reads DTGVSQNPRHKITKRGQNVTFRCDPISEHNRLYWYRQTLGQGPEFLTYFQNEAQLEKSRLLSDRFSAERPKGSFSTLEIQRTEQGDSAMYLCASSLAAGTYEQYFGPGTRLTVT.

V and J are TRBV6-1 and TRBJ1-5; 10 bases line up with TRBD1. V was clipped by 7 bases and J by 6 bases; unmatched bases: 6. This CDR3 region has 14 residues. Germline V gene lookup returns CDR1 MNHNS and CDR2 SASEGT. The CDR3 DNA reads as TGTGCCAGCACAAGACAGGGGGCGTTTCAGCCCCAGCATTTT. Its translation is CASTRQGAFQPQHF.